Described below is a single T cell receptor (beta chain) sequence and its context. Profiled with immunoSEQ multiplex PCR; TCRdb holds only in-frame clones, not every one. This repertoire shows roughly 100,000 clones, 87% found once; its top ten account for roughly 3%. The CDR3 contains 12 residues. Germline V gene sequence: CDR1 SQVTM, CDR2 ANQGSEA. The ends lost 6 bases at V and 9 bases at J; junction bases unmatched: 8. This specimen comes from a study of blood T cell repertoires in COVID-19. The chain employs TRBV29-1 and TRBJ2-4; TRBD1 agrees at 7 bases. The sample taken for sequencing was peripheral blood. This sequence was found in a man between 45 and 60 years old in a cohort sampled during active COVID-19. CDR3 nucleotide sequence: TGCAGCGTGAGGCCAGGGGACAGCATTCAGTACTTC. Translated: CSVRPGDSIQYF.